These 16 T cell receptor beta chains were sequenced from one sample in a study of shared clonotypes between healthy human individuals. Method: immunoSEQ multiplex PCR; TCRdb's copy keeps in-frame clones and lacks some. The sample records 2 million to 2.5 million clones, roughly 95% being singletons. The specimen sequenced was naive CD4+ T cells sorted from blood. Subset of the sample: CD45RA+ positively selected. These receptor sequences come from a man aged 18 to 30 in good health.

This chain links TRBV6-5 with TRBJ2-7, with 8 bases that match TRBD2. Germline lookup yields CDR1 MNHEY and CDR2 SVGAGI. Unmatched junction bases numbered 7, after V lost 5 bases and J lost 1 base. The length of the CDR3 is 15 residues. This chain's CDR3 is CASSPPLAGSYEQYF. DNA of the CDR3: TGTGCCAGCAGTCCACCCTTAGCGGGATCCTACGAGCAGTACTTC.

This chain connects TRBV7-2 to TRBJ1-2; D gene ambiguous. Germline lookup yields CDR1 SGHTA and CDR2 FQGNSA. The CDR3 runs 15 residues. Trimming took 5 bases from V and 2 from J, leaving 15 bases between them. CDR3 region: CASSPRHSPNYGYTF. CDR3 sequence (DNA): TGTGCCAGCAGCCCGAGACACTCCCCGAACTATGGCTACACCTTC.

The rearrangement uses TRBV2 and TRBJ2-5; possible D gene TRBD1, 6 bases. CDR1 is SNHLY and CDR2 is FYNNEI in the germline V gene. V lost 4 bases and J lost 4, with 10 bases in between. This CDR3 has 13 amino acids. Here the CDR3 DNA reads TGTGCCAGCAGTGGGGAGACAGGAGAGACCCAGTACTTC. Its translation: CASSGETGETQYF. Combining the CDR3 with reference TRBV2 and TRBJ2-5 gives the whole variable domain EPEVTQTPSHQVTQMGQEVILRCVPISNHLYFYWYRQILGQKVEFLVSFYNNEISEKSEIFDDQFSVERPDGSNFTLKIRSTKLEDSAMYFCASSGETGETQYFGPGTRLLVL.

V is TRBV5-4 and J is TRBJ2-1; a possible D gene is TRBD1 (6 bases). The CDR3 is made up of 17 amino acids. The germline V and J ends were trimmed by 3 bases and 0 bases, with 16 bases remaining between them. CDR1 is SGHNT, CDR2 YYREEE, per germline (reference sequence). This CDR3 reads CASSSSGAPSSYNEQFF. The CDR3 bases are TGTGCCAGCAGCTCATCAGGGGCCCCCAGCTCCTACAATGAGCAGTTCTTC.

The chain couples TRBV29-1 to TRBJ2-1, with 9 positions matching TRBD1. Germline V gene lookup returns CDR1 SQVTM and CDR2 ANQGSEA. The CDR3 sequence is 14 residues long. The ends lost 6 bases at V and 6 bases at J; junction bases unmatched: 9. The CDR3 sequence is CSVHTAQGANEQFF. Written as DNA, the CDR3 is TGCAGCGTCCATACAGCACAGGGGGCCAATGAGCAGTTCTTC.

This clone was detected once. V and J are TRBV5-4 and TRBJ1-2, with D possibly matching TRBD1 (5 bases). This CDR3 is built from 16 residues. V dropped 0 bases and J dropped 6 bases, with 18 bases sitting between them. Germline V gene sequence: CDR1 SGHNT, CDR2 YYREEE (reference sequence). The CDR3 bases are TGTGCCAGCAGCTTGGTGATGGCAGGGAGGGATGATGGCTACACCTTC. It codes for CASSLVMAGRDDGYTF.

CDR3 in amino acids: CASRRTVYEQYF. CDR3 in DNA: TGCGCCAGCAGAAGGACAGTCTACGAGCAGTACTTC. This chain joins TRBV5-1 and TRBJ2-7; D might be TRBD1 (6 bases). The germline CDR1 and CDR2 sequences are SGHRS and YFSETQ. The CDR3 sequence is 12 residues long. Trimming took 5 bases from V and 3 from J, leaving 9 bases between them.

This rearrangement joins TRBV30 to TRBJ1-2; D remains unclear. The germline V gene has CDR1 GTSNPN and CDR2 SVGIG (reference sequence). The V end lost 1 base, the J end lost 1 base, and 10 bases lay between the germline ends. The CDR3 sequence is 14 residues long. This CDR3 reads CAWSGSFRNYGYTF. CDR3 coding DNA: TGTGCCTGGAGTGGTAGTTTCCGTAACTATGGCTACACCTTC. The full variable domain, with the rest looked up from reference TRBV30 and TRBJ1-2, is SQTIHQWPATLVQPVGSPLSLECTVEGTSNPNLYWYRQAAGRGLQLLFYSVGIGQISSEVPQNLSASRPQDRQFILSSKKLLLSDSGFYLCAWSGSFRNYGYTFGSGTRLTVV.

The chain has TRBV28 and TRBJ2-7, with TRBD2 matching over 7 bases. The V segment lost 3 bases and the J segment 3 bases; nucleotides outside the gene matches: 5. From germline, CDR1 is MDHEN and CDR2 SYDVKM. The CDR3 spans 14 residues. The CDR3 protein is CASSLGTIIYEQYF. CDR3 DNA: TGTGCCAGCAGTTTGGGGACTATAATCTACGAGCAGTACTTC.

The V gene is TRBV10-3, the J gene TRBJ2-1, with 10 bases aligning to TRBD2. The germline V gene has CDR1 ENHRY and CDR2 SYGVKD. The CDR3 consists of 15 residues. V trimming: 5 bases; J trimming: 12 bases; junction bases outside the gene matches: 13. In DNA form, the CDR3 reads TGTGCCATCAGTCAAGGACTAGCGGAACCTCAGGGGCAGTTCTTC. The encoded protein is CAISQGLAEPQGQFF.

The genes are TRBV4-1 and TRBJ2-3, with D perhaps TRBD1 (6 bases). CDR3 size: 16 residues. The V end was cut by 4 bases, the J end by 4 bases, with 18 bases between. The germline gives CDR1 MGHRA, CDR2 YSYEKL. The CDR3 protein is CASSPQTGPGPDTQYF. Here the CDR3 DNA reads TGCGCCAGCAGCCCGCAGACAGGCCCCGGGCCAGATACGCAGTATTTT.

The J gene is TRBJ2-1, the V gene TRBV30; 12 positions agree with TRBD2. V was clipped by 1 base and J by 0 bases; unmatched bases: 13. This CDR3 region has 20 residues. Germline assignment: CDR1 GTSNPN and CDR2 SVGIG (reference sequence). The CDR3 DNA is TGTGCCTGGAGTGGGAAACTAGCGGGGGGCCGCTTGAGCTCCTACAATGAGCAGTTCTTC. Translating it yields CAWSGKLAGGRLSSYNEQFF.

The J gene is TRBJ2-1, the V gene TRBV28; maybe TRBD2 (5 bases). Germline values: CDR1 MDHEN, CDR2 SYDVKM. V gave up 4 bases and J gave up 4 bases, with 14 bases separating them. The CDR3 spans 15 residues. This CDR3 reads CASSSQAVPYNEQFF. The CDR3 region has the DNA TGTGCCAGCAGTTCCCAAGCGGTACCATACAATGAGCAGTTCTTC.

The CDR3 loop is CASSSPAAGETQYF. In nucleotides, the CDR3 is TGTGCCAGTAGCAGCCCAGCCGCGGGGGAGACCCAGTACTTC. The chain recombines TRBV19 with TRBJ2-5; a possible D gene is TRBD2 (6 bases). Germline values: CDR1 LNHDA, CDR2 SQIVND (reference sequence). The length of the CDR3 is 14 residues. With 6 bases removed from V and 5 bases from J, the gap between germline ends came to 16 bases.

The J gene is TRBJ1-1, the V gene TRBV5-1, with D possibly matching TRBD1 (6 bases). The germline CDR1 and CDR2 sequences are SGHRS and YFSETQ. V was shortened by 4 bases and J by 0 bases, with 13 bases between the two germline ends. The CDR3 has 15 amino acids. CDR3 coding DNA: TGCGCCAGCAGCCCATTACAGGGAATGAACACTGAAGCTTTCTTT. This encodes CASSPLQGMNTEAFF.

The V and J genes are TRBV9 and TRBJ2-5; TRBD1 is a possible D gene (5 bases). V lost 0 bases, J lost 9 bases, and 15 bases lay in between. Germline V gives CDR1 SGDLS, CDR2 YYNGEE. The CDR3 runs 14 residues. The CDR3 DNA reads as TGTGCCAGCAGCGTAGAAAGGACACCCCAGGCCCAGTACTTC. It yields the protein CASSVERTPQAQYF.